The next 30 T cell receptor beta chains were all read from a single sample in a study of T and B cells in COVID-19 patients. Blood genomic DNA input for TRB amplification was roughly 250-550 ng. TRB rearrangements were amplified by multiplex PCR with BIOMED2 TRB-A/B primers. TCRdb fed the multiplex PCR reads into MiXCR, producing one record per CDR3 protein. The repertoire has 20,000 to 25,000 distinct CDR3 sequences, approximately 30% of them found once; the top ten carry 2% to 2.5%. Material: blood. The origin of the receptors is a human donor who had recovered from COVID-19.

This chain uses TRBV11-3 with TRBJ1-6, with a tentative D call TRBD1 (5 bases). Trimming removed 4 bases from V and 7 bases from J, with 11 bases in between. Germline V lookup: CDR1 SGHNT, CDR2 YENEEA. The CDR3 is 14 amino acids. CDR3 loop: CASSSPWGNSPLHF. CDR3 DNA: TGTGCCAGCAGCTCCCCATGGGGGAATTCACCCCTCCACTTT.

This clonotype came up a few times. The chain recombines TRBV24-1 with TRBJ2-7, with D perhaps matching TRBD1 or TRBD2 (5 bases each). V gave up 4 bases and J gave up 4 bases, with 19 bases separating them. The CDR3 loop spans 16 amino acids. Germline lookup yields CDR1 KGHDR and CDR2 SFDVKD. CDR3 bases: TGTGCCACCAGTGACCCGGGAACAGGAAGGGTATACGAGCAGTACTTC. Protein: CATSDPGTGRVYEQYF.

This clonotype showed up many times. The V and J genes are TRBV30 and TRBJ1-3; TRBD1 matches 7 bases. Germline V gives CDR1 GTSNPN, CDR2 SVGIG (reference sequence). This CDR3 region has 13 residues. V lost 4 bases to trimming and J lost 4 bases; unmatched junction nucleotides: 4. The CDR3: CAWNPGGGNTIYF. The DNA for the CDR3 is TGTGCCTGGAACCCAGGGGGAGGAAACACCATATATTTT.

The chain combines TRBV6-5 with TRBJ1-5; D call uncertain. V was cut by 2 bases and J by 0 bases, with 2 bases left in between. The CDR3 length is 13 residues. Germline loops: CDR1 MNHEY, CDR2 SVGAGI. This CDR3 reads CASSYHSNQPQHF. The CDR3 DNA reads TGTGCCAGCAGTTACCATAGCAATCAGCCCCAGCATTTT.

The chain combines TRBV11-1 with TRBJ2-7, with D unclear. The CDR3 is made up of 13 amino acids. Germline CDR1 reads SGHAT; CDR2 reads FQDESV (reference sequence). Trimming removed 7 bases from V and 5 bases from J, with 15 bases in between. The CDR3 bases are TGTGCCAGCACCTCCTCCCGATGGAACGAGCAGTACTTC. Translating gives CASTSSRWNEQYF.

This clonotype was counted ten times or more. The V gene is TRBV18, the J gene TRBJ2-3; tentative D call: TRBD2 (5 bases). The V gene lost 6 bases and the J gene lost 0 bases, with 16 bases spanning the gap. This CDR3 is 16 amino acids long. Germline V gene data show CDR1 as KGHSH and CDR2 as LQKENI. The CDR3 DNA sequence: TGTGCCAGCTCTTTGGACTCACATCCTAGCACAGATACGCAGTATTTT. Amino acid sequence: CASSLDSHPSTDTQYF.

The chain uses TRBV5-4 and TRBJ1-1, with D uncertain. CDR3 length: 12 amino acids. Trimming left V 4 bases short and J 1 base short, with 5 bases between. Germline CDR1 and CDR2: SGHNT and YYREEE (reference sequence). The CDR3 is CASSGSNTEAFF. The CDR3, as DNA: TGTGCCAGCAGCGGATCGAACACTGAAGCTTTCTTT.

This clonotype was detected a few times. The chain combines TRBV5-4 with TRBJ1-3; D is uncertain. The length of the CDR3 is 15 residues. Trimming left V 4 bases short and J 4 bases short, with 15 bases between. Germline V gives CDR1 SGHNT, CDR2 YYREEE (reference sequence). The CDR3 is CASSRGIFEGNTIYF. For the CDR3, the DNA is TGTGCCAGCAGCCGCGGCATCTTTGAGGGAAACACCATATATTTT. Together with reference TRBV5-4 and TRBJ1-3, the CDR3 gives the full variable domain: ETGVTQSPTHLIKTRGQQVTLRCSSQSGHNTVSWYQQALGQGPQFIFQYYREEENGRGNFPPRFSGLQFPNYSSELNVNALELDDSALYLCASSRGIFEGNTIYFGEGSWLTVV.

This clonotype was detected a few times. The genes are TRBV10-1 and TRBJ2-2; D is uncertain. Germline V CDR1 and CDR2: WNHNN, SYGVQD (reference sequence). V was trimmed by 8 bases and J by 0 bases, leaving 7 bases between them. This CDR3 has 13 residues. The CDR3 DNA follows: TGCGCCAGCCGGGCTTCGAACACCGGGGAGCTGTTTTTT. Amino acids: CASRASNTGELFF.

This chain uses TRBV10-3 with TRBJ1-5; possibly TRBD1 for D (5 bases). With 6 bases removed from V and 7 bases from J, the gap between germline ends came to 16 bases. Germline assignment: CDR1 ENHRY and CDR2 SYGVKD. The CDR3 runs to 14 residues. DNA of the CDR3: TGTGCCATCAGCAGTATAGGGGAAAGGCAGCCCCAGCATTTT. Its protein product is CAISSIGERQPQHF.

The chain carries TRBV11-3 and TRBJ2-6; D perhaps matches TRBD1 (6 bases). This CDR3 is built from 17 residues. V lost 5 bases, J lost 4 bases, and 18 bases lay in between. The V gene's germline CDR1 is SGHNT and CDR2 YENEEA. This CDR3 reads CASSPRLQGGGANVLTF. CDR3 coding DNA: TGTGCCAGCAGCCCCCGCCTACAGGGCGGGGGGGCCAACGTCCTGACTTTC.

This clonotype was observed at least ten times. The chain joins TRBV12-3 or TRBV12-4 to TRBJ2-2; D is undetermined. The CDR3 is 15 amino acids. Trimming removed 0 bases from V and 1 base from J, with 6 bases in between. DNA for the CDR3: TGTGCCAGCAGTTTAGCGGGTAGGAACACCGGGGAGCTGTTTTTT. This translates into CASSLAGRNTGELFF.

This clonotype turned up a few times. The V gene is TRBV5-4, the J gene TRBJ1-1, with 8 bases lining up with TRBD1. In germline, CDR1 is SGHNT, CDR2 YYREEE (reference sequence). The CDR3 covers 16 residues. V trimming: 4 bases; J trimming: 1 base; junction bases outside the gene matches: 9. CDR3 DNA: TGTGCCAGCAGCGCTGGGACAGGCGAGGGGAACACTGAAGCTTTCTTT. It specifies CASSAGTGEGNTEAFF.

By share, this clonotype counts as medium-sized. The chain combines TRBV5-4 with TRBJ2-3, with a tentative D call TRBD2 (6 bases). The CDR3 contains 12 residues. CDR1 is SGHNT and CDR2 is YYREEE in the germline V gene (reference sequence). V was cut by 9 bases and J by 5 bases, with 13 bases left in between. The CDR3 nucleotides are TGTGCCACCAGGGAGGTTGGAGATACGCAGTATTTT. Translated, it gives CATREVGDTQYF.

Remarks on this clonotype: The junction and the germline gene differ at one end; a read error may be behind it. The chain joins TRBV6-2 or TRBV6-3 to TRBJ2-1, with 13 bases that match TRBD2. This CDR3 has 19 amino acids. Germline V lookup: CDR1 MNHEY, CDR2 SVGEGT. CDR3 sequence reads: CASRTTSGGARSSYNKQFF. The CDR3 DNA follows: TGTGCCAGCAGGACCACTAGCGGGGGGGCCCGAAGCTCCTACAATAAGCAGTTCTTC.

This sequence joins TRBV19 and TRBJ2-3; 7 bases match TRBD2. V lost 3 bases to trimming and J lost 1 base; unmatched junction nucleotides: 4. CDR3 length: 15 residues. Germline CDR1 LNHDA, CDR2 SQIVND (reference sequence). The CDR3 DNA follows: TGTGCCAGTAGTATCGCTAGCGGACGCACAGATACGCAGTATTTT. It specifies CASSIASGRTDTQYF.

This clonotype was counted at least ten times. The rearrangement uses TRBV27 and TRBJ1-6; a possible D gene is TRBD1 (5 bases). The V gene's germline CDR1 is MNHEY and CDR2 SMNVEV (reference sequence). The V end was cut by 8 bases, the J end by 10 bases, with 15 bases between. CDR3 length equals 13 residues. The CDR3 nucleotides read TGTGCCAGCTCCAGGACACCTCGGTCACCCCTCCACTTT. Translation gives CASSRTPRSPLHF.

There are a few counts of this clonotype. This chain joins TRBV5-1 and TRBJ2-5, with unresolved D. The length of the CDR3 is 12 residues. Germline assignment: CDR1 SGHRS and CDR2 YFSETQ. Trimming cost V 1 base and J 3 bases, with 4 bases left between them. CDR3: CASSLREETQYF. Here the CDR3 DNA reads TGCGCCAGCAGCTTGAGGGAAGAGACCCAGTACTTC.

The J gene is TRBJ2-6, the V gene TRBV27; TRBD1 aligns across 9 bases. Trimming at V came to 5 bases and at J to 0 bases, leaving 8 bases not matched to a gene. The CDR3 length is 18 residues. Per the germline V gene, CDR1 is MNHEY and CDR2 is SMNVEV (reference sequence). DNA for the CDR3: TGTGCCAGCAGTCCTAAAGACAGGGGGAGCTCTGGGGCCAACGTCCTGACTTTC. Protein: CASSPKDRGSSGANVLTF.

The rearrangement links TRBV27 to TRBJ2-3, with 13 bases aligning to TRBD2. Germline trimming cut 5 bases from V and 0 bases from J; bases unmatched to any gene: 2. The germline V gene has CDR1 MNHEY and CDR2 SMNVEV (reference sequence). This CDR3 is 16 amino acids long. The CDR3 DNA reads as TGTGCCAGCAGTCAGACTAGCGGGGGGAGCACAGATACGCAGTATTTT. The encoded protein is CASSQTSGGSTDTQYF.

This clonotype has a handful of counts. The V and J genes are TRBV12-3 or TRBV12-4 and TRBJ2-6; unclear D gene. The CDR3 extends over 12 amino acids. Trimming shortened V by 3 bases and J by 6 bases, and 3 bases separated the two germline ends. The CDR3 spells CASSFAANVLTF. The CDR3 DNA reads as TGTGCCAGCAGTTTCGCGGCCAACGTCCTGACTTTC.

The chain joins TRBV12-3 or TRBV12-4 to TRBJ2-7, with a weak D call TRBD1 (7 bases). CDR3 size: 16 residues. The V end was cut by 2 bases, the J end by 1 base, with 15 bases between. This CDR3 is CASSLSSAGQSYEQYF. CDR3 DNA sequence: TGTGCCAGCAGTTTATCCTCCGCGGGACAGTCCTACGAGCAGTACTTC.

The V gene is TRBV15, the J gene TRBJ1-1, with D possibly TRBD1 on 5 matching bases. The CDR3 extends over 16 amino acids. Trimming stripped 4 bases from V and 1 base from J, with 16 bases between. Per germline, CDR1 LNHNV and CDR2 YYDKDF (reference sequence). DNA of the CDR3: TGTGCCACCAGCAAAAATAGGGGTGGTAGGAACACTGAAGCTTTCTTT. Translated: CATSKNRGGRNTEAFF. Full variable domain (remainder filled in from reference TRBV15 and TRBJ1-1): DAMVIQNPRYQVTQFGKPVTLSCSQTLNHNVMYWYQQKSSQAPKLLFHYYDKDFNNEADTPDNFQSRRPNTSFCFLDIRSPGLGDTAMYLCATSKNRGGRNTEAFFGQGTRLTVV.

This clonotype has only a few counts. The rearrangement joins TRBV19 to TRBJ1-5; maybe TRBD1 (6 bases). Germline V gene data show CDR1 as LNHDA and CDR2 as SQIVND (reference sequence). The V end was cut by 3 bases, the J end by 5 bases, with 14 bases between. The CDR3 is made up of 15 amino acids. The CDR3 region has the DNA TGTGCCAGTAGTATCAAAGGACAGCCAGATCAGCCCCAGCATTTT. It yields the protein CASSIKGQPDQPQHF. Using reference TRBV19 and TRBJ1-5 for the parts outside the CDR3, the full variable domain is DGGITQSPKYLFRKEGQNVTLSCEQNLNHDAMYWYRQDPGQGLRLIYYSQIVNDFQKGDIAEGYSVSREKKESFPLTVTSAQKNPTAFYLCASSIKGQPDQPQHFGDGTRLSIL.

The chain employs TRBV6-1 and TRBJ2-1, with D possibly being TRBD1 or TRBD2 (5 bases each). The CDR3 runs 14 residues. The V gene lost 6 bases and the J gene lost 8 bases, with 17 bases spanning the gap. Germline V gives CDR1 MNHNS, CDR2 SASEGT. Written as DNA, the CDR3 is TGTGCCAGCAGCATGGGGGTCGCCGCGGATGAGCAGTTCTTC. Amino acid sequence: CASSMGVAADEQFF.

This clonotype was counted a few times. The chain carries TRBV6-5 and TRBJ1-2; 11 positions match TRBD1. Germline values: CDR1 MNHEY, CDR2 SVGAGI. The trim removed 6 bases at V and 3 bases at J, leaving 9 bases unmatched. This CDR3 comprises 16 residues. The CDR3 loop reads CASRLGTGGDYYGYTF. For the CDR3, the DNA is TGTGCCAGCAGACTCGGGACAGGGGGGGACTACTATGGCTACACCTTC.

This clonotype is medium-sized by share. The genes are TRBV19 and TRBJ2-6, with 9 nucleotides matching TRBD1. Germline V gene data show CDR1 as LNHDA and CDR2 as SQIVND (reference sequence). V was pared by 2 bases and J by 4 bases, with 3 bases of the junction left unmatched. This CDR3 is 16 amino acids long. CDR3 in DNA: TGTGCCAGTAGTATAACAGGGGGCGCAGGGGCCAACGTCCTGACTTTC. Protein sequence: CASSITGGAGANVLTF.

The chain employs TRBV5-1 and TRBJ2-1; a possible D gene is TRBD1 (8 bases). Germline assignment: CDR1 SGHRS and CDR2 YFSETQ. The CDR3 spans 14 residues. V was clipped by 0 bases and J by 7 bases, with 11 bases between them. The CDR3 DNA follows: TGCGCCAGCAGCTTGGTACAGGGGGGGAATGAGCAGTTCTTC. It translates to CASSLVQGGNEQFF.

The V call is TRBV29-1, the J call TRBJ2-5, with D perhaps being TRBD1 or TRBD2 (5 bases each). This CDR3 is 11 amino acids long. The V and J ends lost 7 bases and 0 bases respectively, with 6 bases between them. Germline CDR1 reads SQVTM; CDR2 reads ANQGSEA. The CDR3, as DNA: TGCAGCGGGGGGTACCAAGAGACCCAGTACTTC. Protein product: CSGGYQETQYF.

V and J are TRBV5-1 and TRBJ2-5; 7 bases are shared with TRBD1. The CDR3 spans 14 residues. V dropped 0 bases and J dropped 1; count of bases not matched to a gene: 0. The germline V gene has CDR1 SGHRS and CDR2 YFSETQ. The chain's CDR3 is CASSLAGGQETQYF. The CDR3 nucleotides read TGCGCCAGCAGCTTGGCAGGGGGCCAAGAGACCCAGTACTTC.